This TCR beta chain is drawn from a study of blood T cell repertoires in COVID-19. Study-level information: Acute and convalescent COVID-19 samples came from the United States, Italy and Spain. T cells, B-cell-depleted T cells, or PBMCs supplied cDNA or gDNA.

How the authors handled the data: Amplified reference gene primers provided the basis for estimating nucleated cell counts. Clones were read by immunoSEQ multiplex PCR, and TCRdb kept only the in-frame ones, dropping some. Clone size and V and J calls were adopted from that table, with D and trimming inferred from the DNA. The sample shows 200,000 to 300,000 clones, around 84% of them seen only once. The source is a man aged 55 to 70 with acute or convalescent COVID-19. The sequenced sample consisted of peripheral blood.

The chain's CDR3 is CSAIEPVQETQYF. The CDR3, as DNA: TGCAGTGCTATTGAACCGGTCCAAGAGACCCAGTACTTC. The genes are TRBV20-1 and TRBJ2-5; D ambiguous. The CDR3 consists of 13 residues. CDR1 and CDR2 from the germline V gene are DFQATT and SNEGSKA (reference sequence). V was pared by 4 bases and J by 1 base, with 10 bases between.